This T cell receptor beta chain appears in the sequencing data of a study of T cells in women clearing cervical HPV infection. On the study more broadly: Control women cleared a single incident HPV16 infection within 12 months. Blood came at first lesion visit for cases, post-clearance for controls. For cases, blood was sampled a median about 160 days after lesion detection, interquartile range roughly 85 to 220 days. Study-wide results and caveats: Each sample's T-cell count was unknown, possibly confounding richness.

V shed 5 bases, J shed 2 bases, and the junction held 6 bases outside the gene matches. This CDR3 comprises 14 residues. Germline V CDR1 and CDR2: SGHRS, YFSETQ. Libraries were prepared by immunoSEQ multiplex PCR; TCRdb keeps only in-frame clonotypes and omits some of them. The sample holds about 20,000 clones. Concerning this clone: The antigen is not known. The read ends 3 residues shy of where the CDR3 ends; the end is completed using the germline J gene.

V gene TRBV5-1 combines with J gene TRBJ2-5; 7 nucleotides match TRBD2. Specimen: blood buffy coat. This TCR was sampled from a woman between 18 and 75 years old with a cervical HPV16 infection that either progressed to CIN3+ or cleared (not recorded which). The CDR3 spells CASSTSEMQETQYF. The part of the CDR3 DNA that was read is TGCGCCAGCAGTACTAGCGAGATGCAAGAGACC.